This T cell receptor (beta chain) was retrieved from a study of T cells expressing NK-cell markers. Study context: HCMV serostatus: most of the eight sequenced donors positive, one negative.

Study results and limitations: A range of roughly 1.0-8% of CD8+ T cells consisted of dominant NKG2C+ clonotypes in several donors. No clear determination of HCMV specificity was made for expanded NKG2C+ T cell clones. Once again these clonotypes came out on top in the CD3+CD56-NKG2C+ fraction of a few donors.

CDR1 SGHDT and CDR2 YYEEEE come from the germline V gene. This CDR3 is built from 14 residues. For this clonotype: Its antigen is not identified.

Each CDR3 protein gets one entry in TCRdb, which reprocessed the 5' RACE reads and gives no DNA. The data include 150,000 to 180,000 distinct CDR3 sequences; the top ten clones carry 37%. This chain connects TRBV5-6 to TRBJ2-5; without DNA, the TCRdb call of TRBD1 cannot be checked. The specimen was blood T cells: a sorted CD56 or NKG2C T cell subset, CD4+ or CD8+ T cells, or bulk PBMC T cells (not recorded which). This TCR came from a woman between 50 and 59 years old in good health. CDR3 protein: CASTPLSGQETQYF.